One sample yielded the 30 T cell receptor beta chains listed below, sequenced in a study of T cell repertoires in cytomegalovirus infection. TCRdb re-derived calls from the reads in MiXCR, one entry per CDR3 protein. This table holds about 400,000 distinct CDR3 sequences, about 35% found once. These receptors lack a known antigen. This sample comprised cultured PBMCs, obtained from culture after CMV antigen stimulation. The receptors shown here come from a human donor in good health (CMV status not recorded). Some clones in this sample may be carry-over from other donors' samples.

V gene TRBV7-2 combines with J gene TRBJ2-5; the D gene is possibly TRBD1 (5 bases). The germline CDR1 and CDR2 sequences are SGHTA and FQGNSA. This CDR3 is built from 14 residues. Deletions cut 8 bases from V and 5 bases from J, with 18 bases between. The CDR3 protein is CASLSPTKGETQYF. CDR3 sequence (DNA): TGTGCCAGCCTCTCGCCGACCAAGGGGGAGACCCAGTACTTC.

This clonotype was seen many times. The chain recombines TRBV7-2 with TRBJ1-2; D is undetermined. CDR3 size: 13 residues. Trimming shortened V by 1 base and J by 3 bases, and 6 bases separated the two germline ends. Germline V gene sequence: CDR1 SGHTA, CDR2 FQGNSA. CDR3: CASSLDPDYGYTF. The CDR3 DNA follows: TGTGCCAGCAGCTTAGATCCAGACTATGGCTACACCTTC.

The chain couples TRBV6-5 to TRBJ1-5, with TRBD1 matching over 9 bases. The length of the CDR3 is 16 residues. The junction had 9 bases not matched to a gene; V was cut back by 6 bases and J by 3 bases. CDR1 and CDR2 (germline): MNHEY, SVGAGI. The CDR3 spells CASSRRRDRVNQPQHF. The CDR3 bases are TGTGCCAGCAGCCGACGCCGGGACAGGGTCAATCAGCCCCAGCATTTT.

This clonotype came up many times. DNA for the CDR3: TGTGCCAGCACCTCCGGCAGGGTTCACACCGGGGAGCTGTTTTTT. Protein sequence: CASTSGRVHTGELFF. The chain uses TRBV7-8 and TRBJ2-2; a weak D match, TRBD1 (5 bases). Germline lookup yields CDR1 SGHVS and CDR2 FQNEAQ. V was trimmed by 7 bases and J by 3 bases, leaving 15 bases between them. The CDR3 totals 15 residues.

This clonotype was recorded at least ten times. V and J are TRBV9 and TRBJ2-3; no firm D call. The CDR3 runs 12 residues. The V and J ends lost 4 bases and 2 bases respectively, with 5 bases between them. Germline assignment: CDR1 SGDLS and CDR2 YYNGEE. The CDR3 sequence: CASSTYTDTQYF. The DNA for the CDR3 is TGTGCCAGCAGCACCTACACAGATACGCAGTATTTT. The full variable domain, rest sourced from reference TRBV9 and TRBJ2-3, is DSGVTQTPKHLITATGQRVTLRCSPRSGDLSVYWYQQSLDQGLQFLIQYYNGEERAKGNILERFSAQQFPDLHSELNLSSLELGDSALYFCASSTYTDTQYFGPGTRLTVL.

The chain carries TRBV6-2 or TRBV6-3 and TRBJ2-1, with a possible D match to TRBD1 (5 bases). Between the trimmed V and J ends, which lost 4 bases and 6 bases, there was a span of 7 bases. Germline V gene sequence: CDR1 MNHEY, CDR2 SVGEGT. The CDR3 loop spans 12 amino acids. The DNA for the CDR3 is TGTGCCAGCAGTTCGACAGCCAATGAGCAGTTCTTC. Translated, it gives CASSSTANEQFF.

The V gene is TRBV2, the J gene TRBJ2-3; 11 positions match TRBD1. Germline V lookup: CDR1 SNHLY, CDR2 FYNNEI. There are 13 residues in the CDR3. With V trimmed by 10 bases and J by 1 base, 1 base remained unmatched. CDR3 residues: CATDRGRTDTQYF. The CDR3 DNA reads as TGTGCCACGGACAGGGGGCGCACAGATACGCAGTATTTT. The complete variable domain, with remaining parts taken from reference TRBV2 and TRBJ2-3, reads EPEVTQTPSHQVTQMGQEVILRCVPISNHLYFYWYRQILGQKVEFLVSFYNNEISEKSEIFDDQFSVERPDGSNFTLKIRSTKLEDSAMYFCATDRGRTDTQYFGPGTRLTVL.

The rearrangement joins TRBV6-2 or TRBV6-3 to TRBJ2-1, with 10 bases matching TRBD2. CDR3 length equals 15 residues. Per germline, CDR1 MNHEY and CDR2 SVGEGT. Germline trimming cut 4 bases from V and 10 bases from J; bases unmatched to any gene: 10. Written as DNA, the CDR3 is TGTGCCAGCAGTTCTCGAGCGGGAGGGCCGCAGGAGCAGTTCTTC. Its translation is CASSSRAGGPQEQFF.

The V and J genes are TRBV30 and TRBJ2-1, with 16 nucleotides matching TRBD2. From germline, CDR1 is GTSNPN and CDR2 SVGIG (reference sequence). The CDR3 runs to 17 residues. V trimming: 4 bases; J trimming: 9 bases; junction bases outside the gene matches: 12. This CDR3 reads CAWKPPGLAGGAGEQFF. In nucleotides, the CDR3 is TGTGCCTGGAAACCTCCGGGACTAGCGGGAGGGGCGGGTGAGCAGTTCTTC.

This clonotype appeared a few times. The V call is TRBV20-1, the J call TRBJ2-5; 7 nucleotides align to TRBD2. The V segment lost 1 base and the J segment 1 base; nucleotides outside the gene matches: 6. Per the germline V gene, CDR1 is DFQATT and CDR2 is SNEGSKA (reference sequence). There are 15 residues in the CDR3. The CDR3 spells CSARGASGVQETQYF. For the CDR3, the DNA is TGCAGTGCTAGAGGGGCTAGCGGTGTCCAAGAGACCCAGTACTTC.

This clonotype has at least ten counts. The chain recombines TRBV14 with TRBJ2-2; D is unclear. V was clipped by 4 bases and J by 4 bases, with 7 bases between them. Per the germline V gene, CDR1 is SGHDN and CDR2 is FVKESK. This CDR3 is 13 amino acids long. CDR3 DNA: TGTGCCAGCAGCCGGCTTATCACCGGGGAGCTGTTTTTT. The encoded protein is CASSRLITGELFF.

The rearrangement uses TRBV12-3 or TRBV12-4 and TRBJ1-3; D unclear. The CDR3 consists of 16 residues. The germline V and J ends were trimmed by 3 bases and 0 bases, with 12 bases remaining between them. The CDR3 coding sequence is TGTGCCAGCAGTTTTAATCTCGGCCCCTCTGGAAACACCATATATTTT. The encoded protein is CASSFNLGPSGNTIYF.

A few counts support this clonotype. V usage is TRBV7-2 and J usage is TRBJ1-5; D is possibly TRBD1 (6 bases). From germline, CDR1 is SGHTA and CDR2 FQGNSA. The CDR3 length is 15 residues. V lost 2 bases and J 6 bases, leaving 14 bases between the germline ends. The CDR3 sequence is CASSLQGGAGQPQHF. In DNA form, the CDR3 reads TGTGCCAGCAGCTTACAAGGGGGTGCGGGTCAGCCCCAGCATTTT. The variable domain in full, with the rest retrieved from reference TRBV7-2 and TRBJ1-5, is GAGVSQSPSNKVTEKGKDVELRCDPISGHTALYWYRQSLGQGLEFLIYFQGNSAPDKSGLPSDRFSAERTGGSVSTLTIQRTQQEDSAVYLCASSLQGGAGQPQHFGDGTRLSIL.

The chain has TRBV6-8 and TRBJ2-1, with 7 bases identical to TRBD1. CDR1 is MNHGY, CDR2 SAAAGT, per germline. This CDR3 is built from 15 residues. With 6 bases clipped from V and 5 bases from J, the junction kept 10 bases outside the gene matches. In nucleotides, the CDR3 is TGTGCCAGCAGCTGCCGGGACAGCCGTAACAATGAGCAGTTCTTC. It translates to CASSCRDSRNNEQFF.

This clonotype appeared a single time. The J gene is TRBJ2-1, the V gene TRBV9; 10 bases map to TRBD2. The CDR3 covers 15 residues. Germline CDR1 is SGDLS and CDR2 is YYNGEE. Trimming at V came to 0 bases and at J to 4 bases, leaving 1 base not matched to a gene. This CDR3 is CASSVGTSGYNEQFF. The DNA for the CDR3 is TGTGCCAGCAGCGTAGGGACTAGCGGATACAATGAGCAGTTCTTC. The full variable domain, rest sourced from reference TRBV9 and TRBJ2-1, is DSGVTQTPKHLITATGQRVTLRCSPRSGDLSVYWYQQSLDQGLQFLIQYYNGEERAKGNILERFSAQQFPDLHSELNLSSLELGDSALYFCASSVGTSGYNEQFFGPGTRLTVL.

This clonotype showed up just a few times. The chain recombines TRBV20-1 with TRBJ2-7; TRBD2 matches at 7 bases. Trimming removed 5 bases from V and 1 base from J; junction bases left unmatched: 5. In germline, CDR1 is DFQATT, CDR2 SNEGSKA (reference sequence). This CDR3 comprises 13 residues. The CDR3 sequence: CSALAGRSYEQYF. Written as DNA, the CDR3 is TGCAGTGCTTTAGCCGGGAGGTCCTACGAGCAGTACTTC.

The CDR3 sequence: CASRSLSGSTYEQYF. The CDR3 bases are TGTGCCAGCAGATCACTTAGCGGGAGTACTTACGAGCAGTACTTC. The gene calls are TRBV28 and TRBJ2-7, with 9 bases aligning to TRBD2. The germline gives CDR1 MDHEN, CDR2 SYDVKM. V dropped 6 bases and J dropped 4; count of bases not matched to a gene: 10. The CDR3 is 15 residues long. Drawing the rest from reference TRBV28 and TRBJ2-7, the complete variable domain is DVKVTQSSRYLVKRTGEKVFLECVQDMDHENMFWYRQDPGLGLRLIYFSYDVKMKEKGDIPEGYSVSREKKERFSLILESASTNQTSMYLCASRSLSGSTYEQYFGPGTRLTVT.

The chain has TRBV28 and TRBJ1-1; D is ambiguous. V was pared by 7 bases and J by 1 base, with 10 bases between. The CDR3 has 13 residues. CDR1 and CDR2 (germline): MDHEN, SYDVKM. This chain's CDR3 is CASTVDGNTEAFF. The DNA of the CDR3 is TGTGCCAGCACCGTGGACGGGAACACTGAAGCTTTCTTT.

This chain links TRBV30 with TRBJ1-3; the D is unclear. The CDR3 has 11 amino acids. Trimming removed 4 bases from V and 4 bases from J, with 5 bases in between. Per the germline V gene, CDR1 is GTSNPN and CDR2 is SVGIG (reference sequence). CDR3 sequence reads: CAWTIGNTIYF. The DNA for the CDR3 is TGTGCCTGGACCATCGGAAACACCATATATTTT.

This clonotype was counted at least ten times. This chain uses TRBV7-2 with TRBJ2-1, with 14 bases identical to TRBD2. Germline V gene sequence: CDR1 SGHTA, CDR2 FQGNSA. The length of the CDR3 is 16 residues. J lost 5 bases, V lost 5 bases, and 5 bases had no gene match. CDR3 bases: TGTGCCAGCAGCCGGACTAGCGGGAGGCTCGACAATGAGCAGTTCTTC. Translating it yields CASSRTSGRLDNEQFF.

This clonotype was seen more than once but under ten times. This chain uses TRBV7-9 with TRBJ2-1; TRBD2 agrees at 14 bases. Germline loops: CDR1 SEHNR, CDR2 FQNEAQ (reference sequence). CDR3 length: 15 residues. V lost 4 bases and J lost 9; bases outside the gene matches: 5. The CDR3 here is CASSWTSGRYGEQFF. The CDR3 DNA follows: TGTGCCAGCAGCTGGACTAGCGGGAGGTATGGTGAGCAGTTCTTC.

This clonotype was observed at least ten times. The CDR3 is CASSPHRGTGYREGEQYV. The CDR3 coding sequence is TGTGCCAGCAGCCCCCACAGGGGGACAGGTTATCGCGAAGGGGAGCAGTACGTC. This chain links TRBV7-2 with TRBJ2-7, with 8 positions matching TRBD1. The CDR3 totals 18 residues. The ends lost 5 bases at V and 7 bases at J; junction bases unmatched: 22. Germline CDR1 SGHTA, CDR2 FQGNSA.

The rearrangement joins TRBV20-1 to TRBJ2-3; the D gene is possibly TRBD2 (5 bases). CDR3 length: 15 residues. Germline CDR1 DFQATT, CDR2 SNEGSKA (reference sequence). Trimming shortened V by 1 base and J by 2 bases, and 13 bases separated the two germline ends. The CDR3 DNA sequence: TGCAGTGCTAGAGGAAGCGGCGGAACCACAGATACGCAGTATTTT. Protein: CSARGSGGTTDTQYF.

The chain combines TRBV28 with TRBJ2-1; possible D gene TRBD2, 6 bases. From germline, CDR1 is MDHEN and CDR2 SYDVKM. The CDR3 totals 15 residues. V was trimmed by 6 bases and J by 4 bases, leaving 16 bases between them. Here the CDR3 DNA reads TGTGCCAGCAGGGGAGCGGGCACACCTTACAATGAGCAGTTCTTC. It translates to CASRGAGTPYNEQFF.

This chain connects TRBV19 to TRBJ2-1; 7 bases map to TRBD1. Trimming cost V 8 bases and J 1 base; bases outside gene matches: 11. Germline assignment: CDR1 LNHDA and CDR2 SQIVND (reference sequence). This CDR3 spans 16 amino acids. In nucleotides, the CDR3 is TGTGCCAGTGGGCCTGGACAGGCGTTTTCCTACAATGAGCAGTTCTTC. It is translated as CASGPGQAFSYNEQFF.

The CDR3 sequence is CASSLEGGLTYGYTF. CDR3 DNA sequence: TGTGCCAGCAGCTTAGAGGGAGGGCTTACCTATGGCTACACCTTC. The chain has TRBV7-2 and TRBJ1-2, with D uncertain. Trimming stripped 1 base from V and 4 bases from J, with 13 bases between. Germline V CDR1 and CDR2: SGHTA, FQGNSA. The CDR3 totals 15 residues. The full variable domain, in which reference TRBV7-2 and TRBJ1-2 provide the parts outside the CDR3, is GAGVSQSPSNKVTEKGKDVELRCDPISGHTALYWYRQSLGQGLEFLIYFQGNSAPDKSGLPSDRFSAERTGGSVSTLTIQRTQQEDSAVYLCASSLEGGLTYGYTFGSGTRLTVV.

The genes are TRBV11-2 and TRBJ1-3; D uncertain. The CDR3 runs to 14 residues. Trimming pared 3 bases from V and 8 bases from J, leaving 14 bases between. Germline CDR1 SGHAT, CDR2 FQNNGV. The CDR3 is CASSLNSLKDTIYF. CDR3 coding DNA: TGTGCCAGCAGCTTGAACAGCTTAAAGGACACCATATATTTT.

This clonotype was recorded many times. V usage is TRBV7-2 and J usage is TRBJ2-5; D unclear. Trimming removed 3 bases at V and 4 bases at J, with 12 bases between. Germline assignment: CDR1 SGHTA and CDR2 FQGNSA. The CDR3 consists of 14 residues. CDR3 amino acids: CASSLDGPRETQYF. DNA of the CDR3: TGTGCCAGCAGCTTGGACGGCCCTCGAGAGACCCAGTACTTC.

This CDR3 is CATHFRGYGGYTF. CDR3 DNA sequence: TGTGCCACCCATTTCAGGGGTTACGGAGGCTACACCTTC. V usage is TRBV6-5 and J usage is TRBJ1-2; the D gene is possibly TRBD1 (6 bases). The CDR3 contains 13 residues. V gave up 10 bases and J gave up 8 bases, with 20 bases separating them. The germline CDR1 and CDR2 sequences are MNHEY and SVGAGI.

V is TRBV4-1 and J is TRBJ2-1; TRBD1 matches 9 bases. V lost 5 bases to trimming and J lost 5 bases; unmatched junction nucleotides: 13. CDR3 length equals 17 residues. Germline CDR1 and CDR2: MGHRA and YSYEKL. The CDR3 protein is CASSTEGLDRGNNEQFF. CDR3 bases: TGCGCCAGCAGCACAGAGGGCCTGGACAGGGGTAACAATGAGCAGTTCTTC.